This TCR beta chain was recovered during a study of CD8+CD57+ T cells in acquired aplastic anemia. About the study: Sorted CD4+ and CD8+ cells yielded DNA averaging approximately 3.4 ug. The study's findings and limits: Patients and controls had CD8+ Simpson's diversity values that were not significantly distinct. About 30 CD8+ CDR3 sequences occurred in both the patients and the controls.

Notes on this clonotype: Its antigen is not identified.

Patients selected for sequencing had displayed CD8+CD57+ cell expansion by flow cytometry. A severe acquired aplastic anemia diagnosis applied to all patients. V was cut by 1 base and J by 2 bases, with 6 bases left in between. CDR3 size: 14 residues. Germline V CDR1 and CDR2: SGHVS, FQNEAQ. The study profiled TCR beta VDJ and CDR3 using genomic DNA as template. Using its own MiXCR run on the reads, TCRdb lists one record per CDR3 protein. The sample has about 270,000 distinct CDR3 sequences; roughly 82% are singletons. The chain is built from TRBV7-8 and TRBJ1-5, with no clear D. Specimen: sorted CD4+, CD8+, or CD8+CD57+ T cells (not recorded which) from PBMCs. The source of this sequence is a human donor with aplastic anemia. CDR3 sequence: CASSLVHGNQPQHF. The CDR3 DNA sequence: TGTGCCAGCAGCTTAGTACATGGCAATCAGCCCCAGCATTTT. Variable domain in full (rest from reference TRBV7-8 and TRBJ1-5): GAGVSQSPRYKVAKRGQDVALRCDPISGHVSLFWYQQALGQGPEFLTYFQNEAQLDKSGLPSDRFFAERPEGSVSTLKIQRTQQEDSAVYLCASSLVHGNQPQHFGDGTRLSIL.